The next 22 T cell receptor beta chains were all read from a single sample in a study of CD8+CD57+ T cells in acquired aplastic anemia. It was genomic DNA that served as the template for profiling TCR beta VDJ and CDR3. Each CDR3 protein gets one entry after TCRdb re-called the reads with MiXCR. Of some 240,000 distinct CDR3 sequences in the sample, 34% are singletons; the top ten hold around 1.1%. Sequencing was performed on sorted CD4+, CD8+, or CD8+CD57+ T cells (not recorded which) from PBMCs. All receptors come from a human donor in good health, serving as a control.

This clonotype has a count of ten or more. The chain recombines TRBV2 with TRBJ2-4; D call uncertain. The V gene's germline CDR1 is SNHLY and CDR2 FYNNEI. Trimming took off 4 bases at V and 0 bases at J, with 10 bases between the two ends. This CDR3 contains 15 residues. CDR3 in DNA: TGTGCCAGCAGTGTTACAGTCCTAGCCAAAAACATTCAGTACTTC. The encoded protein is CASSVTVLAKNIQYF.

This clonotype has at least ten counts. This chain's CDR3 is CSAIPREGAPGVDEQYF. CDR3 DNA sequence: TGCAGTGCTATCCCCCGTGAGGGGGCGCCTGGGGTGGACGAGCAGTACTTC. This chain joins TRBV20-1 and TRBJ2-7; 7 bases map to TRBD1. V lost 4 bases to trimming and J lost 5 bases; unmatched junction nucleotides: 20. CDR1 and CDR2 (germline): DFQATT, SNEGSKA (reference sequence). The CDR3 consists of 17 residues.

V is TRBV11-2 and J is TRBJ2-7; D is tentatively TRBD1 or TRBD2 (5 bases each). Germline V lookup: CDR1 SGHAT, CDR2 FQNNGV. The V end was cut by 6 bases, the J end by 6 bases, with 12 bases between. The CDR3 extends over 12 amino acids. CDR3 protein: CASRRGAAEQYF. DNA of the CDR3: TGTGCCAGCAGGCGAGGGGCAGCCGAGCAGTACTTC.

Remarks on this clonotype: A read error is possible here, since a much larger clone lies one base away. CDR3 region: CASSGDSVGASETQYF. The DNA of the CDR3 is TGCGCCAGCAGCGGCGATAGCGTGGGGGCTAGTGAGACCCAGTACTTC. The rearrangement uses TRBV5-1 and TRBJ2-5, with D perhaps TRBD1 (6 bases). Germline V gene sequence: CDR1 SGHRS, CDR2 YFSETQ. The CDR3 is 16 amino acids. V was cut by 4 bases and J by 5 bases, with 21 bases left in between.

This clonotype was counted ten times or more. This chain connects TRBV2 to TRBJ2-7; 7 bases map to TRBD1. J was trimmed by 2 bases and V by 6 bases; bases with no gene match: 10. Germline V gene data show CDR1 as SNHLY and CDR2 as FYNNEI. CDR3 size: 15 residues. The CDR3 nucleotides are TGTGCCAGCAGCAAAACAGGGGCCATTCCCTACGAGCAGTACTTC. This encodes CASSKTGAIPYEQYF.

With regard to this clonotype: It may be a read error: a sequence one base away is much more abundant. The conserved closing phenylalanine or tryptophan is absent in this CDR3, likely reflecting a read error. The chain is built from TRBV20-1 and TRBJ2-5; 7 bases line up with TRBD2. The CDR3 runs to 10 residues. Germline CDR1 DFQATT, CDR2 SNEGSKA (reference sequence). In nucleotides, the CDR3 is TGCAGGGGACTACTAGAGACCCAGTACGTC. Amino acid sequence: CRGLLETQYV.

This clonotype was found many times. The CDR3 region has the DNA TGCGCCAGCAGCTTGTTCAGCACAGATACGCAGTATTTT. Translated, it gives CASSLFSTDTQYF. The V gene is TRBV5-1, the J gene TRBJ2-3; D is ambiguous. The CDR3 consists of 13 residues. Germline V gives CDR1 SGHRS, CDR2 YFSETQ. Trimming shortened V by 1 base and J by 0 bases, and 3 bases separated the two germline ends.

This clonotype appeared many times. CDR3 DNA sequence: TGTGCCATCAGTGAGTCGATTTTCAGTACCTACGAGCAGTACTTC. Translating it yields CAISESIFSTYEQYF. This sequence joins TRBV10-3 and TRBJ2-7; no definite D call. The CDR3 contains 15 residues. Germline V gene data show CDR1 as ENHRY and CDR2 as SYGVKD. The V end lost 0 bases, the J end lost 2 bases, and 11 bases lay between the germline ends.

V and J are TRBV28 and TRBJ1-1; maybe TRBD1 (5 bases). Trimming took off 7 bases at V and 2 bases at J, with 17 bases between the two ends. The CDR3 totals 15 residues. Per germline, CDR1 MDHEN and CDR2 SYDVKM. The DNA for the CDR3 is TGTGCCAGCACGGAGGGTGGGACTTCAAACACTGAAGCTTTCTTT. This encodes CASTEGGTSNTEAFF.

This clonotype has only a few counts. The chain recombines TRBV4-1 with TRBJ2-1; the D call may be TRBD1 or TRBD2 (6 bases each). The V gene lost 1 base and the J gene lost 2 bases, with 12 bases spanning the gap. Germline CDR1 is MGHRA and CDR2 is YSYEKL. The CDR3 contains 16 residues. The CDR3 sequence: CASSQGSGATYNEQFF. The CDR3, as DNA: TGCGCCAGCAGCCAAGGCTCGGGGGCAACCTACAATGAGCAGTTCTTC.

About this clonotype itself: Its ends do not fully match the called genes, so a read error is possible. This sequence joins TRBV2 and TRBJ2-7; TRBD1 matches at 7 bases. The germline CDR1 and CDR2 sequences are SNHLY and FYNNEI. This CDR3 is built from 14 residues. This chain's CDR3 is CASSATGTACEQYF. DNA of the CDR3: TGTGCCAGTAGTGCTACCGGGACAGCCTGCGAGCAGTACTTC. The variable domain in full, with the rest retrieved from reference TRBV2 and TRBJ2-7, is EPEVTQTPSHQVTQMGQEVILRCVPISNHLYFYWYRQILGQKVEFLVSFYNNEISEKSEIFDDQFSVERPDGSNFTLKIRSTKLEDSAMYFCASSATGTACEQYFGPGTRLTVT.

The chain joins TRBV29-1 to TRBJ2-7, with D possibly matching TRBD1 (5 bases). The germline V gene has CDR1 SQVTM and CDR2 ANQGSEA. V was cut by 0 bases and J by 6 bases, with 12 bases left in between. The CDR3 extends over 13 amino acids. CDR3 sequence: CSVEDTGVGEQYF. The CDR3 coding sequence is TGCAGCGTTGAAGATACAGGAGTGGGCGAGCAGTACTTC.

The gene calls are TRBV11-2 and TRBJ2-3, with a possible D match to TRBD2 (5 bases). Trimming shortened V by 5 bases and J by 1 base, and 13 bases separated the two germline ends. The CDR3 consists of 15 residues. Per germline, CDR1 SGHAT and CDR2 FQNNGV. The CDR3 loop reads CASSLFWRGTDTQYF. The CDR3 DNA is TGTGCCAGCAGCCTCTTCTGGCGGGGCACAGATACGCAGTATTTT.

This clonotype has a handful of counts. This sequence joins TRBV6-1 and TRBJ1-2; D is undetermined. CDR3 length: 14 residues. Germline loops: CDR1 MNHNS, CDR2 SASEGT. Trimming pared 3 bases from V and 4 bases from J, leaving 12 bases between. CDR3 amino acids: CASSEYGEFYGYTF. In DNA, the CDR3 is TGTGCCAGCAGTGAGTACGGGGAGTTCTATGGCTACACCTTC.

The rearrangement joins TRBV6-1 to TRBJ2-2; possible D gene TRBD2, 6 bases. V lost 6 bases, J lost 1 base, and 9 bases lay in between. CDR1 MNHNS and CDR2 SASEGT come from the germline V gene. There are 14 residues in the CDR3. This CDR3 reads CASRRDLNTGELFF. In DNA form, the CDR3 reads TGTGCCAGCAGGAGGGACTTGAACACCGGGGAGCTGTTTTTT.

CDR3 coding DNA: TGTGCCAGCAGCCTGCCCGGCACAGGGGGCTTCAATGAGCAGTTCTTC. This gives the protein CASSLPGTGGFNEQFF. The chain employs TRBV3-1 and TRBJ2-1; 9 bases line up with TRBD1. Germline loops: CDR1 LGHDT, CDR2 YNNKEL (reference sequence). The V gene end was trimmed by 4 bases and the J gene end by 6 bases; junction bases not matched to a gene: 10. The CDR3 runs 16 residues.

The V and J genes are TRBV14 and TRBJ2-7; D is perhaps TRBD1 (6 bases). V was pared by 4 bases and J by 2 bases, with 15 bases between. Germline V gene lookup returns CDR1 SGHDN and CDR2 FVKESK. The CDR3 runs 15 residues. CDR3 bases: TGTGCCAGCAGCCCAGAACAGGGTAGGGCCTACGAGCAGTACTTC. The encoded protein is CASSPEQGRAYEQYF.

The rearrangement joins TRBV20-1 to TRBJ1-2, with D unclear. The CDR3 runs 12 residues. Trimming pared 3 bases from V and 8 bases from J, leaving 13 bases between. Germline V gene sequence: CDR1 DFQATT, CDR2 SNEGSKA (reference sequence). CDR3 protein: CSARSFPLGYTF. The CDR3 bases are TGCAGTGCTAGGTCTTTTCCCCTAGGCTACACCTTC.

This clonotype appeared a single time. The chain links TRBV10-3 to TRBJ2-7, with 11 bases identical to TRBD2. Losses at the gene ends were 8 bases for V and 3 bases for J; bases not matched to a gene: 9. Per the germline V gene, CDR1 is ENHRY and CDR2 is SYGVKD. The CDR3 runs 15 residues. CDR3 sequence reads: CAIAASLAGDYEQYF. CDR3 DNA sequence: TGTGCCATCGCTGCCTCACTAGCGGGAGACTACGAGCAGTACTTC.

The rearrangement uses TRBV2 and TRBJ2-7; TRBD2 aligns across 7 bases. J was trimmed by 2 bases and V by 3 bases; bases with no gene match: 7. This CDR3 is 15 amino acids long. Germline CDR1 is SNHLY and CDR2 is FYNNEI. CDR3 DNA: TGTGCCAGCAGTGACAGACTAGCTTATGCCTACGAGCAGTACTTC. It encodes CASSDRLAYAYEQYF.

In this sample, this clonotype turned up many times. The chain uses TRBV6-5 and TRBJ2-7; 9 bases match TRBD2. With V trimmed by 6 bases and J by 6 bases, 12 bases remained unmatched. This CDR3 has 15 amino acids. CDR1 and CDR2 (germline): MNHEY, SVGAGI. The CDR3 nucleotides read TGTGCCAGCAGATACGCGGCGGGAGGGCCTTCCGAGCAGTACTTC. Protein sequence: CASRYAAGGPSEQYF.

In this sample, this clonotype turned up many times. The rearrangement links TRBV7-9 to TRBJ1-1; a weak D match, TRBD1 (5 bases). With 5 bases removed from V and 10 bases from J, the gap between germline ends came to 14 bases. Germline lookup yields CDR1 SEHNR and CDR2 FQNEAQ (reference sequence). There are 12 residues in the CDR3. In nucleotides, the CDR3 is TGTGCCAGCAGCCCGGGGACTGCGAGAGCTTTCTTT. This sequence encodes CASSPGTARAFF.